One and the same sample provided the 27 T cell receptor beta chains below, sequenced in a study of OX40 agonist ivuxolimab in advanced cancers. Data came from immunoSEQ multiplex PCR; TCRdb stores just in-frame clones and leaves some out. The table shows about 35,000 clones, with around nine tenths occurring only once. The specimen comprised CD4+ or CD8+ T cells sorted from blood, sampled in a trial of the OX40 agonist ivuxolimab. These TCRs come from an adult with an advanced solid tumor such as melanoma, head and neck, liver or kidney cancer.

The chain employs TRBV28 and TRBJ1-1; D possibly corresponds to TRBD1 (6 bases). Trimming pared 2 bases from V and 4 bases from J, leaving 11 bases between. This CDR3 region has 14 residues. Germline CDR1 and CDR2: MDHEN and SYDVKM. CDR3 in amino acids: CASSLGQGGTEAFF. The CDR3 DNA reads as TGTGCCAGCAGTTTAGGCCAAGGGGGCACTGAAGCTTTCTTT.

The CDR3 nucleotides read TGCAGCGTTCTGTGGACTAGCGGCTACGAGCAGTACTTC. Translated, it gives CSVLWTSGYEQYF. The rearrangement uses TRBV29-1 and TRBJ2-7; TRBD2 matches at 10 bases. The CDR3 contains 13 residues. The V segment lost 5 bases and the J segment 3 bases; nucleotides outside the gene matches: 4. Germline V gives CDR1 SQVTM, CDR2 ANQGSEA.

This CDR3 reads CASSYNSGSYEQYF. In nucleotides, the CDR3 is TGTGCCAGCAGTTACAACTCAGGGTCCTACGAGCAGTACTTC. The chain links TRBV6-6 to TRBJ2-7; perhaps TRBD1 as D (5 bases). The CDR3 has 14 amino acids. Trimming cost V 2 bases and J 1 base, with 9 bases left between them. Germline lookup yields CDR1 MNHNY and CDR2 SVGAGI (reference sequence).

This chain connects TRBV4-3 to TRBJ2-7; possible D gene TRBD2, 5 bases. The ends were cut back, 4 bases at V and 2 bases at J, with 9 bases in the middle. This CDR3 has 13 residues. Looked up from germline, CDR1 is LGHNA and CDR2 is YSLEER. As DNA, the CDR3 is TGCGCCAGCAGCCCAGGACTCACCTACGAGCAGTACTTC. The encoded protein is CASSPGLTYEQYF.

The rearrangement joins TRBV7-8 to TRBJ2-1; 8 positions match TRBD2. The CDR3 extends over 13 amino acids. Per the germline V gene, CDR1 is SGHVS and CDR2 is FQNEAQ. With V trimmed by 5 bases and J by 9 bases, 6 bases remained unmatched. The CDR3: CASSPIGLAEQFF. Written as DNA, the CDR3 is TGTGCCAGCAGCCCCATAGGACTAGCTGAGCAGTTCTTC.

This sequence joins TRBV19 and TRBJ1-2, with 7 bases lining up with TRBD1. The germline V gene encodes CDR1 LNHDA and CDR2 SQIVND (reference sequence). The CDR3 spans 13 residues. V shed 11 bases and J 2 bases; nucleotides not matched to a gene: 8. CDR3 DNA sequence: TGTGCCGCCGCGGCAGGGGGGAACTATGGCTACACCTTC. Amino acids: CAAAAGGNYGYTF. Variable domain in full (rest from reference TRBV19 and TRBJ1-2): DGGITQSPKYLFRKEGQNVTLSCEQNLNHDAMYWYRQDPGQGLRLIYYSQIVNDFQKGDIAEGYSVSREKKESFPLTVTSAQKNPTAFYLCAAAAGGNYGYTFGSGTRLTVV.

J is TRBJ2-7 and V is TRBV5-1; TRBD2 matches at 11 bases. The V gene end was trimmed by 4 bases and the J gene end by 4 bases; junction bases not matched to a gene: 7. Germline CDR1 reads SGHRS; CDR2 reads YFSETQ. The CDR3 is 15 amino acids. The DNA of the CDR3 is TGCGCCAGCAGCCCGACTAGCGGGAACCTTTACGAGCAGTACTTC. Protein: CASSPTSGNLYEQYF.

The chain couples TRBV29-1 to TRBJ2-2; D not resolved. V shed 4 bases and J shed 6 bases, with 9 bases lying between them. Germline V gene lookup returns CDR1 SQVTM and CDR2 ANQGSEA. The length of the CDR3 is 12 residues. CDR3 bases: TGCAGCGTTGCGTCAACGGCCGGGGAGCTGTTTTTT. This gives the protein CSVASTAGELFF.

The genes are TRBV19 and TRBJ2-7, with D unresolved. The CDR3 sequence is 15 residues long. In germline, CDR1 is LNHDA, CDR2 SQIVND (reference sequence). The V end lost 1 base, the J end lost 2 bases, and 12 bases lay between the germline ends. CDR3: CASSIVHDPTYEQYF. In nucleotides, the CDR3 is TGTGCCAGTAGTATAGTCCACGACCCCACCTACGAGCAGTACTTC.

As DNA, the CDR3 is TGTGCCAGCAGTTCGGGAGGGGCGGCCTACGAGCAGTACTTC. This encodes CASSSGGAAYEQYF. V usage is TRBV28 and J usage is TRBJ2-7, with 8 bases matching TRBD2. The CDR3 is 14 amino acids. Trimming at V came to 4 bases and at J to 2 bases, leaving 4 bases not matched to a gene. Germline values: CDR1 MDHEN, CDR2 SYDVKM.

The chain is built from TRBV7-9 and TRBJ1-2; D call uncertain. V was trimmed by 2 bases and J by 0 bases, leaving 10 bases between them. The CDR3 sequence is 15 residues long. Germline V gene sequence: CDR1 SEHNR, CDR2 FQNEAQ (reference sequence). CDR3 bases: TGTGCCAGCAGCTTAAATCCAAACGCTAACTATGGCTACACCTTC. Its translation is CASSLNPNANYGYTF.

This sequence joins TRBV6-6 and TRBJ2-3, with TRBD2 identical over 8 bases. The CDR3 runs 16 residues. The germline gives CDR1 MNHNY, CDR2 SVGAGI (reference sequence). J was trimmed by 5 bases and V by 2 bases; bases with no gene match: 9. This chain's CDR3 is CASSYGSSGWKDTQYF. The CDR3 DNA sequence: TGTGCCAGCAGTTACGGGTCTAGCGGGTGGAAAGATACGCAGTATTTT.

This chain connects TRBV5-4 to TRBJ2-7, with 9 bases matching TRBD2. Per germline, CDR1 SGHNT and CDR2 YYREEE (reference sequence). The CDR3 sequence is 15 residues long. The trim removed 0 bases at V and 2 bases at J, leaving 3 bases unmatched. The CDR3 bases are TGTGCCAGCAGCTTGGCCGCTAGCGGGACCTACGAGCAGTACTTC. Translating it yields CASSLAASGTYEQYF.

J is TRBJ2-7 and V is TRBV28; tentative D call: TRBD1 (5 bases). Germline-derived CDR1 and CDR2 are MDHEN and SYDVKM. The length of the CDR3 is 12 residues. The germline V and J ends were trimmed by 3 bases and 5 bases, with 8 bases remaining between them. The CDR3: CASSFSGNEQYF. The CDR3 coding sequence is TGTGCCAGCAGTTTTTCAGGGAACGAGCAGTACTTC.

The chain carries TRBV6-1 and TRBJ2-7; maybe TRBD1 (6 bases). The CDR3 is 12 amino acids. Germline CDR1 and CDR2: MNHNS and SASEGT. V was trimmed by 6 bases and J by 4 bases, leaving 10 bases between them. CDR3 nucleotides: TGTGCCAGCAGCCGGACAGCATACGAGCAGTACTTC. It translates to CASSRTAYEQYF.

The chain employs TRBV7-9 and TRBJ2-7, with unresolved D. V was trimmed by 6 bases and J by 4 bases, leaving 16 bases between them. The germline CDR1 and CDR2 sequences are SEHNR and FQNEAQ (reference sequence). The CDR3 runs 14 residues. DNA for the CDR3: TGTGCCAGCAGTCACGACTCCGTTGCGTACGAGCAGTACTTC. This sequence encodes CASSHDSVAYEQYF. Variable domain in full (rest from reference TRBV7-9 and TRBJ2-7): DTGVSQNPRHKITKRGQNVTFRCDPISEHNRLYWYRQTLGQGPEFLTYFQNEAQLEKSRLLSDRFSAERPKGSFSTLEIQRTEQGDSAMYLCASSHDSVAYEQYFGPGTRLTVT.

In the case of this clone: One junction end does not reproduce the germline sequence, and a read error may be involved. V usage is TRBV5-1 and J usage is TRBJ2-7; TRBD1 matches at 11 bases. The CDR3 runs to 15 residues. Per the germline V gene, CDR1 is SGHRS and CDR2 is YFSETQ. The CDR3 coding sequence is TGCGCCCGCAGCTTGGGGGCGGACAGGGGGCGGGAGCAGTACTTC. Amino acid sequence: CARSLGADRGREQYF.

This clone was picked up one time. J is TRBJ2-7 and V is TRBV7-3; D is perhaps TRBD1 or TRBD2 (7 bases each). Germline-derived CDR1 and CDR2 are SGHTA and FQGTGA. With 1 base removed from V and 0 bases from J, the gap between germline ends came to 16 bases. The CDR3 spans 17 residues. The CDR3 DNA reads TGTGCCAGCAGCTTAAAGTGGGGGGGGACAGCCTCCTACGAGCAGTACTTC. Translation gives CASSLKWGGTASYEQYF.

The J gene is TRBJ2-3, the V gene TRBV7-9, with D hard to call. V dropped 4 bases and J dropped 6 bases, with 8 bases sitting between them. This CDR3 region has 12 residues. Looked up from germline, CDR1 is SEHNR and CDR2 is FQNEAQ (reference sequence). The CDR3 region is CASSSSTDTQYF. The DNA for the CDR3 is TGTGCCAGCAGCTCATCCACGGATACGCAGTATTTT.

This chain joins TRBV28 and TRBJ1-5; TRBD1 aligns across 10 bases. V lost 11 bases, J lost 7 bases, and 5 bases stayed unmatched. The CDR3 totals 12 residues. Germline V CDR1 and CDR2: MDHEN, SYDVKM. In DNA form, the CDR3 reads TGTGCCGGCGGACAGGGGGGACAGCCCCAGCATTTT. This gives the protein CAGGQGGQPQHF.

The rearrangement joins TRBV10-1 to TRBJ2-3; TRBD2 matches at 12 bases. Trimming took 5 bases from V and 1 from J; bases not matched to a gene: 7. This CDR3 spans 17 amino acids. Per germline, CDR1 WNHNN and CDR2 SYGVQD (reference sequence). CDR3 coding DNA: TGCGCCAGCAGTCCCGGGACTAGCGGGTCCGGCACAGATACGCAGTATTTT. Translating it yields CASSPGTSGSGTDTQYF.

The chain couples TRBV7-9 to TRBJ2-1; no firm D call. Germline V gives CDR1 SEHNR, CDR2 FQNEAQ (reference sequence). V lost 2 bases, J lost 0 bases, and 8 bases lay in between. The CDR3 is made up of 15 amino acids. CDR3 amino acids: CASSLMSFSYNEQFF. DNA of the CDR3: TGTGCCAGCAGCTTAATGAGTTTCTCCTACAATGAGCAGTTCTTC.

This clone was seen a single time. The V gene is TRBV5-1, the J gene TRBJ2-7; 8 bases fit TRBD1. Losses at the gene ends were 0 bases for V and 5 bases for J; bases not matched to a gene: 7. The CDR3 contains 15 residues. Germline values: CDR1 SGHRS, CDR2 YFSETQ. In DNA form, the CDR3 reads TGCGCCAGCAGCTTGGCCGGACAGGGAACGAACGAGCAGTACTTC. It is translated as CASSLAGQGTNEQYF.

The rearrangement joins TRBV7-6 to TRBJ2-7, with 10 positions matching TRBD1. The germline V gene encodes CDR1 SGHVS and CDR2 FNYEAQ. Unmatched junction bases numbered 5, after V lost 5 bases and J lost 4 bases. The CDR3 covers 14 residues. CDR3 residues: CASSPGQGGYEQYF. The CDR3 region has the DNA TGTGCCAGCAGCCCCGGACAGGGGGGGTACGAGCAGTACTTC.

The chain joins TRBV7-9 to TRBJ2-7, with 7 bases lining up with TRBD1. The CDR3 is 15 amino acids. J lost 6 bases, V lost 6 bases, and 14 bases had no gene match. The germline gives CDR1 SEHNR, CDR2 FQNEAQ (reference sequence). Here the CDR3 reads CASSSLGTAAGEQYF. In DNA, the CDR3 is TGTGCCAGCAGTTCCTTAGGGACAGCGGCCGGCGAGCAGTACTTC.

V and J are TRBV30 and TRBJ2-7; a weak D match, TRBD1 (6 bases). Germline CDR1 and CDR2: GTSNPN and SVGIG (reference sequence). Trimming shortened V by 3 bases and J by 2 bases, and 11 bases separated the two germline ends. The CDR3 loop spans 13 amino acids. The CDR3, as DNA: TGTGCCTGGAGCACCGCAGGGGCCTACGAGCAGTACTTC. Amino acids: CAWSTAGAYEQYF.

The V and J genes are TRBV19 and TRBJ2-2; D call uncertain. In germline, CDR1 is LNHDA, CDR2 SQIVND (reference sequence). V shed 3 bases and J shed 7 bases, with 6 bases lying between them. The CDR3 covers 12 residues. CDR3 protein: CASSIPRGELFF. The CDR3 DNA reads as TGTGCCAGTAGTATCCCCCGCGGGGAGCTGTTTTTT.